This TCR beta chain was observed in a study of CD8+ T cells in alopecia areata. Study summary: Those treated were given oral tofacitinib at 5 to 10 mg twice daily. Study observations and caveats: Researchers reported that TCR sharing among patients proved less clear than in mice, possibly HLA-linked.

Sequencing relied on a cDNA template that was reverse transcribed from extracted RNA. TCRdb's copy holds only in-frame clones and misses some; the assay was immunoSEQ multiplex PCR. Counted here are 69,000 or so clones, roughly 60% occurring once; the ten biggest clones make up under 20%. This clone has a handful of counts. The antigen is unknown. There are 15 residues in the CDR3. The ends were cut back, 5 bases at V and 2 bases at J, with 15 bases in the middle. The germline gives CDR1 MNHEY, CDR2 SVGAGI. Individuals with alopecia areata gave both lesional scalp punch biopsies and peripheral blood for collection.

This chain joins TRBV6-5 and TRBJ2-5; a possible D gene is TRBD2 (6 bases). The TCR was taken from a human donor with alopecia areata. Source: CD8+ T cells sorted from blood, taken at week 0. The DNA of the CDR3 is TGTGCCAGCAGTCCCTTTTCCGGGAGACAAGAGACCCAGTACTTC. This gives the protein CASSPFSGRQETQYF.